This passage covers 16 T cell receptor beta chains from one sample sequenced in a study of PD-1 blockade in classical Hodgkin lymphoma. The protocol was immunoSEQ multiplex PCR, while the TCRdb copy is restricted to in-frame clones and leaves out a portion. The repertoire holds 45,000 or so clones, roughly 91% seen once, with around 5% in the top ten. Regarding time point: newly diagnosed, previously untreated cHL patient sample. The sequencing sample was made of peripheral blood mononuclear cells (PBMCs). The receptors were sampled from a human donor with classical Hodgkin lymphoma.

The chain uses TRBV19 and TRBJ1-5, with D uncertain. Trimming shortened V by 8 bases and J by 0 bases, and 5 bases separated the two germline ends. The CDR3 extends over 12 amino acids. The V gene's germline CDR1 is LNHDA and CDR2 SQIVND (reference sequence). CDR3 residues: CASQYSNQPQHF. The DNA for the CDR3 is TGTGCCAGTCAGTATAGCAATCAGCCCCAGCATTTT. Full variable domain (outside the CDR3, taken from reference TRBV19 and TRBJ1-5): DGGITQSPKYLFRKEGQNVTLSCEQNLNHDAMYWYRQDPGQGLRLIYYSQIVNDFQKGDIAEGYSVSREKKESFPLTVTSAQKNPTAFYLCASQYSNQPQHFGDGTRLSIL.

This clone was counted between two and nine times. The genes are TRBV6-4 and TRBJ2-7, with 9 bases that match TRBD1. Germline-derived CDR1 and CDR2 are MRHNA and SNTAGT. CDR3 size: 14 residues. V lost 3 bases and J lost 4; bases outside the gene matches: 4. CDR3 protein: CASSEDRGGYEQYF. Here the CDR3 DNA reads TGTGCCAGCAGTGAGGACAGGGGAGGGTACGAGCAGTACTTC.

This sequence joins TRBV7-9 and TRBJ2-6, with TRBD1 matching 11 bases. The CDR3 spans 19 residues. Per the germline V gene, CDR1 is SEHNR and CDR2 is FQNEAQ (reference sequence). Trimming at V came to 3 bases and at J to 0 bases, leaving 7 bases not matched to a gene. CDR3 in amino acids: CASSLAGQGVFSGANVLTF. CDR3 nucleotides: TGTGCCAGCAGCTTGGCGGGACAGGGGGTCTTCTCTGGGGCCAACGTCCTGACTTTC. Using reference TRBV7-9 and TRBJ2-6 for the parts outside the CDR3, the full variable domain is DTGVSQNPRHKITKRGQNVTFRCDPISEHNRLYWYRQTLGQGPEFLTYFQNEAQLEKSRLLSDRFSAERPKGSFSTLEIQRTEQGDSAMYLCASSLAGQGVFSGANVLTFGAGSRLTVL.

V and J are TRBV28 and TRBJ1-2; perhaps TRBD1 as D (5 bases). Trimming stripped 4 bases from V and 6 bases from J, with 15 bases between. This CDR3 is 14 amino acids long. Germline V gene data show CDR1 as MDHEN and CDR2 as SYDVKM. CDR3 sequence: CASSYGRLGHGYTF. The CDR3 DNA follows: TGTGCCAGCAGTTATGGACGGTTGGGACATGGCTACACCTTC.

The rearrangement links TRBV7-9 to TRBJ1-1; D is unclear. V gave up 5 bases and J gave up 4 bases, with 11 bases separating them. Germline CDR1 reads SEHNR; CDR2 reads FQNEAQ (reference sequence). This CDR3 comprises 13 residues. CDR3 nucleotide sequence: TGTGCCAGCAGCCTCGAAGCCCGCACTGAAGCTTTCTTT. Protein: CASSLEARTEAFF.

This clone has a handful of counts. J is TRBJ1-3 and V is TRBV6-1; D is ambiguous. The germline gives CDR1 MNHNS, CDR2 SASEGT. V was pared by 6 bases and J by 0 bases, with 12 bases between. CDR3 size: 15 residues. CDR3 in DNA: TGTGCCAGCAGACCGACCGCCGACTCTGGAAACACCATATATTTT. Its protein product is CASRPTADSGNTIYF.

The chain recombines TRBV27 with TRBJ2-7; 8 nucleotides line up with TRBD2. Germline CDR1 MNHEY, CDR2 SMNVEV (reference sequence). V shed 2 bases and J 2 bases; nucleotides not matched to a gene: 5. This CDR3 is built from 15 residues. The CDR3 loop reads CASSLAPGRAYEQYV. CDR3 in DNA: TGTGCCAGCAGTTTAGCACCCGGGAGGGCCTACGAGCAGTACGTC.

The chain employs TRBV4-1 and TRBJ2-1; 10 bases align to TRBD2. The CDR3 extends over 16 amino acids. Germline V gives CDR1 MGHRA, CDR2 YSYEKL. V dropped 2 bases and J dropped 8; count of bases not matched to a gene: 9. CDR3 sequence reads: CASSQLAGEGLDEQFF. The CDR3 DNA sequence: TGCGCCAGCAGCCAACTAGCGGGAGAAGGCTTGGATGAGCAGTTCTTC.

This sequence joins TRBV7-6 and TRBJ2-1, with 10 bases lining up with TRBD1. This CDR3 spans 17 amino acids. The germline CDR1 and CDR2 sequences are SGHVS and FNYEAQ. The V and J ends lost 1 base and 7 bases, in that order; junction bases with no gene match: 10. The CDR3 here is CASSLVPTGGSTNEQFF. The CDR3 nucleotides read TGTGCCAGCAGCTTAGTCCCGACAGGGGGCTCGACTAATGAGCAGTTCTTC.

V gene TRBV27 combines with J gene TRBJ1-4, with 9 bases fitting TRBD1. Germline CDR1 and CDR2: MNHEY and SMNVEV (reference sequence). The CDR3 loop spans 14 amino acids. V lost 8 bases, J lost 8 bases, and 9 bases stayed unmatched. The CDR3, as DNA: TGTGCCAGCGGGGACGACAGGGGGGCCGAAAAACTGTTTTTT. It translates to CASGDDRGAEKLFF.

The chain links TRBV28 to TRBJ2-5; 10 nucleotides line up with TRBD2. Germline V gene data show CDR1 as MDHEN and CDR2 as SYDVKM. The trim removed 5 bases at V and 5 bases at J, leaving 8 bases unmatched. This CDR3 has 15 amino acids. CDR3 region: CASSTTGTSDETQYF. CDR3 nucleotide sequence: TGTGCCAGCAGTACCACCGGGACTAGCGATGAGACCCAGTACTTC.

This clone occurred once. The rearrangement links TRBV6-5 to TRBJ2-1; D is unresolved. Germline loops: CDR1 MNHEY, CDR2 SVGAGI. Trimming removed 0 bases from V and 6 bases from J, with 15 bases in between. There are 16 residues in the CDR3. The CDR3 is CASSYSTGFPSNEQFF. The DNA for the CDR3 is TGTGCCAGCAGTTACTCGACTGGGTTTCCTTCCAATGAGCAGTTCTTC.

The CDR3 coding sequence is TGTGCCAGCAGCCGAGGGGGCTTAGATGGCTACACCTTC. It yields the protein CASSRGGLDGYTF. The chain is built from TRBV7-3 and TRBJ1-2, with 7 bases identical to TRBD1. This CDR3 is built from 13 residues. Trimming at V came to 5 bases and at J to 6 bases, leaving 6 bases not matched to a gene. CDR1 is SGHTA and CDR2 is FQGTGA in the germline V gene.

This clone came up once. The chain couples TRBV10-3 to TRBJ2-2, with 14 nucleotides matching TRBD2. V shed 4 bases, J shed 4 bases, and the junction held 8 bases outside the gene matches. The CDR3 is 18 residues long. CDR1 and CDR2 from the germline V gene are ENHRY and SYGVKD. The CDR3 loop reads CAISAGLAGGESTGELFF. DNA for the CDR3: TGTGCCATCAGTGCTGGACTAGCGGGAGGAGAGAGCACCGGGGAGCTGTTTTTT.

The rearrangement joins TRBV20-1 to TRBJ1-1, with D hard to call. Germline-derived CDR1 and CDR2 are DFQATT and SNEGSKA (reference sequence). The CDR3 is 11 amino acids. V lost 5 bases, J lost 4 bases, and 8 bases lay in between. As DNA, the CDR3 is TGCAGTGCTTCTGTGGTCACTGAAGCTTTCTTT. This codes for CSASVVTEAFF.

V is TRBV6-6 and J is TRBJ1-5; 9 bases map to TRBD1. The CDR3 spans 16 residues. The V segment lost 3 bases and the J segment 0 bases; nucleotides outside the gene matches: 3. Germline CDR1 is MNHNY and CDR2 is SVGAGI (reference sequence). CDR3 protein: CASSYRTGDSNQPQHF. CDR3 coding DNA: TGTGCCAGCAGTTATCGGACAGGGGATAGCAATCAGCCCCAGCATTTT.